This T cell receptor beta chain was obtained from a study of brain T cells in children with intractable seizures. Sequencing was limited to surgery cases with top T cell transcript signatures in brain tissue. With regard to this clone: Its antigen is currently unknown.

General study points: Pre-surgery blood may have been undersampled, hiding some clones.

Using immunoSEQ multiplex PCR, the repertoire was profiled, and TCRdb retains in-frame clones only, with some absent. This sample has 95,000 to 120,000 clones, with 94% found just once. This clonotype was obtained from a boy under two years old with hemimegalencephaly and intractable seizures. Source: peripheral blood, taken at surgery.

The CDR3 nucleotides are TGCGCCAGCAGCCATTCCCTCGGGACTAGCGGGAGGAGGGCAGATACGCAGTATTTT. It yields the protein CASSHSLGTSGRRADTQYF. The genes are TRBV4-3 and TRBJ2-3, with 15 bases lining up with TRBD2. Trimming cost V 3 bases and J 4 bases; bases outside gene matches: 11. The CDR3 sequence is 19 residues long. Germline CDR1 is LGHNA and CDR2 is YSLEER.